These 5 T cell receptor beta chains originate from one sample sequenced in a study of blood T cells in healthy people across ages. A second PCR, run for roughly 7 to 11 cycles, used a sample-barcoded 5' primer plus a J-beta primer mix. MiXCR, applied by TCRdb to the 5' RACE reads, yields one record per CDR3 protein. The sample lists around 1,500,000 distinct CDR3 sequences; about 28% were seen once. Sequencing was carried out using blood. The receptors were sampled from a woman in her twenties or thirties in good health.

CDR3 nucleotide sequence: TGCAGTGCTAGATCGAAGATGAACACTGAAGCTTTCTTT. Protein sequence: CSARSKMNTEAFF. This chain uses TRBV20-1 with TRBJ1-1, with unresolved D. Trimming removed 2 bases from V and 0 bases from J, with 7 bases in between. This CDR3 has 13 amino acids. CDR1 is DFQATT and CDR2 is SNEGSKA in the germline V gene (reference sequence).

CDR3 protein: CASKPLGGGMNTEAFF. As DNA, the CDR3 is TGCGCCAGCAAACCCCTGGGGGGGGGTATGAACACTGAAGCTTTCTTT. The V gene is TRBV5-1, the J gene TRBJ1-1, with D perhaps TRBD1 (5 bases). The CDR3 is 16 residues long. Germline loops: CDR1 SGHRS, CDR2 YFSETQ. Trimming cost V 6 bases and J 0 bases, with 18 bases left between them.

The V and J genes are TRBV6-2 or TRBV6-3 and TRBJ2-1; 8 bases are a match to TRBD2. The CDR3 loop spans 18 amino acids. J gave up 2 bases and V 2 bases, and 11 bases lay outside the gene matches. Germline CDR1 reads MNHEY; CDR2 reads SVGEGT. In DNA form, the CDR3 reads TGTGCCAGCAGTTACGATACGGCTAGCGGGCTGACCTACAATGAGCAGTTCTTC. Translating it yields CASSYDTASGLTYNEQFF.

The count of this clonotype is one. A much bigger clone sits one base away, suggesting this may be a read error. The chain couples TRBV20-1 to TRBJ1-2; D ambiguous. Trimming removed 1 base at V and 8 bases at J, with 8 bases between. Looked up from germline, CDR1 is DFQATT and CDR2 is SNEGSKA (reference sequence). This CDR3 comprises 11 residues. CDR3 sequence (DNA): TGCAGTGCTAGAGCCTCTAACGGCTACACCTTC. It translates to CSARASNGYTF.

The chain couples TRBV27 to TRBJ1-5, with D perhaps TRBD1 (6 bases). Trimming took off 3 bases at V and 9 bases at J, with 15 bases between the two ends. CDR1 is MNHEY and CDR2 is SMNVEV in the germline V gene (reference sequence). This CDR3 has 14 residues. CDR3 sequence: CASSFQGGTWPQHF. The DNA for the CDR3 is TGTGCCAGCAGTTTCCAAGGGGGGACATGGCCCCAGCATTTT.